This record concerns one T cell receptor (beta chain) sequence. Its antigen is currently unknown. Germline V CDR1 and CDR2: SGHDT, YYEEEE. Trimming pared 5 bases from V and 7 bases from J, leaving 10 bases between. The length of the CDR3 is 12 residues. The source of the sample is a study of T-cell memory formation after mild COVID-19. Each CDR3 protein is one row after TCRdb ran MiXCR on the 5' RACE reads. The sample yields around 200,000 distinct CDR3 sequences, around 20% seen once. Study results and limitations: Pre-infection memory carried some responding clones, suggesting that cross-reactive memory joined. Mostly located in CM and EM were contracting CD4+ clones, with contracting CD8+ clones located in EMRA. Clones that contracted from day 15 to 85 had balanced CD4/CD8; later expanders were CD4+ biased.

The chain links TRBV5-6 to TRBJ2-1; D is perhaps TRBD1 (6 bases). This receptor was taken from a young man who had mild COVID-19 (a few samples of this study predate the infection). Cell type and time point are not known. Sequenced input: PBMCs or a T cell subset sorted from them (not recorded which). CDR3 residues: CASRGAGNEQFF. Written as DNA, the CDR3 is TGTGCCAGCAGGGGGGCCGGGAATGAGCAGTTCTTC.